This T cell receptor beta chain was recovered during a study of blood T cells in healthy people across ages. Each sample had at least 6.5 million PBMCs isolated. A minimum of 5 micrograms of total RNA was extracted per sample. Overall study results and limits: Expanded clonotype changes were possibly confounded by unknown donor CMV status.

Deletions cut 4 bases from V and 8 bases from J, with 10 bases between. Germline CDR1 and CDR2: MGHRA and YSYEKL. The CDR3 has 12 amino acids. This clonotype was detected many times. The antigen is undetermined. Primed by a sample-barcoded 5' primer and a J-beta primer mix, a second PCR proceeded for about 6 to 12 cycles. One entry per CDR3 protein, called by TCRdb with MiXCR from the 5' RACE reads. The sample contains some 900,000 distinct CDR3 sequences, around 48% of which appear only once. The rearrangement joins TRBV4-1 to TRBJ2-3; possibly TRBD2 for D (5 bases). Sequencing was performed on blood. The source of this sequence is a man aged 25-40 years in good health. Here the CDR3 reads CASSPGLTTQYF. CDR3 DNA sequence: TGCGCCAGCAGCCCTGGACTGACTACGCAGTATTTT.